This T cell receptor (beta chain) was sequenced for a study of T cell responses to AZD1222 COVID-19 vaccine. Study results and caveats: Rises in breadth and depth of Spike-specific TCRs came after two AZD1222 doses. The donor cohort was predominantly white British with a female majority, and clonal diversity may have been underestimated.

Repertoires were generated with immunoSEQ multiplex PCR, while TCRdb's copy carries only in-frame clones and drops some. This table holds under 95,000 clones, roughly 85% found once. Looked up from germline, CDR1 is SGHDT and CDR2 is YYEEEE. V was clipped by 5 bases and J by 2 bases; unmatched bases: 4. The CDR3 has 14 amino acids. Comments on this clone: Its target is unknown.

The V and J genes are TRBV5-6 and TRBJ2-7, with 10 nucleotides matching TRBD1. The TCR comes from an adult in good health. The input for sequencing was peripheral blood, taken on day 0 of AZD1222 vaccination. The CDR3 DNA reads TGTGCCAGCAGTTCCGGGACAGGGGCCTACGAGCAGTACTTC. It yields the protein CASSSGTGAYEQYF.